A few counts support the clone carrying this T cell receptor beta chain. Its cognate antigen is unknown. Germline V gene data show CDR1 as MNHEY and CDR2 as SMNVEV (reference sequence). The V gene end was trimmed by 3 bases and the J gene end by 5 bases; junction bases not matched to a gene: 8. This CDR3 has 17 amino acids. As for treatment: approximately nine-day PBMC culture with coronavirus spike peptide pools or control peptides (ViraFEST assay). Scientists ran DNA taken from cultured CD4+ T cells through the Oncomine TCR Beta short-read assay for sequencing. TCRdb analysed the PCR reads with MiXCR anew, one entry per CDR3 protein. This table has 10,000 to 15,000 distinct CDR3 sequences, roughly 50% appearing once. The data stem from a study of vaccination and CD4 T cells after COVID-19.

This clonotype was sampled from a human donor who had recovered from COVID-19. The V gene is TRBV27, the J gene TRBJ2-5; 14 bases align to TRBD2. Sequenced sample: CD4+ T cells from blood, cultured in vitro. The CDR3 sequence is CASSFSRTSGGMETQYF. In DNA, the CDR3 is TGTGCCAGCAGTTTTTCCCGGACTAGCGGGGGGATGGAGACCCAGTACTTC.